The 21 T cell receptor beta chains below were found in one sample sequenced in a study of technical replicates of blood from a handful of donors. Libraries were prepared by immunoSEQ multiplex PCR; TCRdb keeps only in-frame clonotypes and omits some of them. The profile covers some 87,000 clones, with 97% appearing a single time and more than 0.15% taken by the ten largest. The sample consisted of T cells isolated from PBMCs. Receptors originate from a human donor in good health.

This clone occurred once. The chain employs TRBV6-5 and TRBJ2-7, with D perhaps matching TRBD1 (5 bases). Trimming pared 6 bases from V and 2 bases from J, leaving 11 bases between. The length of the CDR3 is 13 residues. In germline, CDR1 is MNHEY, CDR2 SVGAGI. In DNA, the CDR3 is TGTGCCAGCAGCTACGACAGTACCTACGAGCAGTACTTC. Translating it yields CASSYDSTYEQYF.

The genes are TRBV7-2 and TRBJ2-7; D is unclear. V was cut by 1 base and J by 0 bases, with 10 bases left in between. The CDR3 is 15 amino acids. Germline CDR1 is SGHTA and CDR2 is FQGNSA. For the CDR3, the DNA is TGTGCCAGCAGCTTAGACTATGCTATCTCCTACGAGCAGTACTTC. It yields the protein CASSLDYAISYEQYF.

The rearrangement links TRBV5-1 to TRBJ2-7; 7 nucleotides line up with TRBD1. Germline V gene sequence: CDR1 SGHRS, CDR2 YFSETQ. Unmatched junction bases numbered 4, after V lost 7 bases and J lost 0 bases. The CDR3 sequence is 13 residues long. The CDR3 region is CASPSGGSYEQYF. Here the CDR3 DNA reads TGCGCCAGCCCCTCAGGGGGCTCCTACGAGCAGTACTTC.

V gene TRBV14 combines with J gene TRBJ1-1, with 7 bases that match TRBD1. The CDR3 runs 16 residues. J lost 5 bases, V lost 4 bases, and 13 bases had no gene match. Looked up from germline, CDR1 is SGHDN and CDR2 is FVKESK. The CDR3 DNA is TGTGCCAGCAGCCGGACAGGCCCCCTGAGAGGGACTGAAGCTTTCTTT. Protein: CASSRTGPLRGTEAFF. Supplemented by reference TRBV14 and TRBJ1-1, the full variable domain reads EAGVTQFPSHSVIEKGQTVTLRCDPISGHDNLYWYRRVMGKEIKFLLHFVKESKQDESGMPNNRFLAERTGGTYSTLKVQPAELEDSGVYFCASSRTGPLRGTEAFFGQGTRLTVV.

The chain has TRBV6-5 and TRBJ2-1; 7 bases line up with TRBD1. The junction had 9 bases not matched to a gene; V was cut back by 5 bases and J by 5 bases. The CDR3 loop spans 15 amino acids. The germline V gene has CDR1 MNHEY and CDR2 SVGAGI. CDR3 protein: CASSPGTVLNNEQFF. As DNA, the CDR3 is TGTGCCAGCAGTCCCGGGACAGTGCTAAACAATGAGCAGTTCTTC.

The chain has TRBV30 and TRBJ2-7; TRBD1 is a possible D gene (6 bases). CDR1 and CDR2 (germline): GTSNPN, SVGIG (reference sequence). V was clipped by 5 bases and J by 1 base, with 12 bases between them. The CDR3 spans 13 residues. The CDR3: CAWGSGDSYEQYF. CDR3 coding DNA: TGTGCCTGGGGGTCAGGGGATTCCTACGAGCAGTACTTC.

This clone was seen only once. The chain combines TRBV4-2 with TRBJ1-5, with a weak D call TRBD1 (5 bases). From germline, CDR1 is LGHNA and CDR2 YNFKEQ. The V gene lost 0 bases and the J gene lost 8 bases, with 20 bases spanning the gap. This CDR3 has 17 amino acids. CDR3: CASSQDMSRAVREPQHF. The CDR3 DNA is TGTGCCAGCAGCCAAGATATGAGCAGGGCTGTACGGGAGCCCCAGCATTTT.

This clone has only one observation. V usage is TRBV5-1 and J usage is TRBJ1-1; 8 positions match TRBD1. Trimming removed 3 bases from V and 4 bases from J; junction bases left unmatched: 8. Germline lookup yields CDR1 SGHRS and CDR2 YFSETQ. CDR3 length: 15 amino acids. CDR3 region: CASSWGGQGGTEAFF. In DNA form, the CDR3 reads TGCGCCAGCAGCTGGGGTGGACAGGGAGGCACTGAAGCTTTCTTT.

The chain joins TRBV14 to TRBJ2-7; 8 bases line up with TRBD2. CDR3 length: 15 residues. The junction had 5 bases not matched to a gene; V was cut back by 4 bases and J by 0 bases. CDR1 is SGHDN, CDR2 FVKESK, per germline. Written as DNA, the CDR3 is TGTGCCAGCAGCCGAAGACTAGCGAGCTCCTACGAGCAGTACTTC. Protein product: CASSRRLASSYEQYF.

The rearrangement uses TRBV5-1 and TRBJ1-2, with 9 bases aligning to TRBD1. The trim removed 4 bases at V and 5 bases at J, leaving 12 bases unmatched. This CDR3 is built from 16 residues. Germline V lookup: CDR1 SGHRS, CDR2 YFSETQ. The CDR3 sequence: CASSARDRAQSYGYTF. The CDR3 bases are TGCGCCAGCAGCGCCCGGGACAGGGCTCAATCATATGGCTACACCTTC. The entire variable domain, with the rest obtained from reference TRBV5-1 and TRBJ1-2, is as follows: KAGVTQTPRYLIKTRGQQVTLSCSPISGHRSVSWYQQTPGQGLQFLFEYFSETQRNKGNFPGRFSGRQFSNSRSEMNVSTLELGDSALYLCASSARDRAQSYGYTFGSGTRLTVV.

The chain carries TRBV5-1 and TRBJ2-3; 7 bases match TRBD1. From germline, CDR1 is SGHRS and CDR2 YFSETQ. V was pared by 4 bases and J by 0 bases, with 11 bases of the junction left unmatched. CDR3 length equals 17 residues. For the CDR3, the DNA is TGCGCCAGCAGCCCACAGGGGACAGCCCTTAGCACAGATACGCAGTATTTT. Protein sequence: CASSPQGTALSTDTQYF.

Regarding this clone: This CDR3 fails to terminate in the conserved phenylalanine or tryptophan, so it likely reflects a read error. It is unclear where the CDR3 begins or ends on the DNA, so no DNA is shown, and the CDR3 is as TCRdb lists it. J is TRBJ2-3 and V is TRBV5-3; the D segment call TRBD2 is taken from the table without a DNA check. TRBV5-3 is reported as an ORF; its role is uncertain. The CDR3 spans 18 amino acids, including both terminal residues. The CDR3 protein is CARSLGRGQDSPSPTRFR.

The rearrangement uses TRBV6-5 and TRBJ1-6; TRBD1 agrees at 8 bases. V lost 7 bases, J lost 6 bases, and 2 bases stayed unmatched. Germline lookup yields CDR1 MNHEY and CDR2 SVGAGI. This CDR3 is 13 amino acids long. Here the CDR3 reads CASKDRANSPLHF. The CDR3 DNA reads as TGTGCCAGCAAGGACAGGGCTAATTCACCCCTCCACTTT.

The chain employs TRBV15 and TRBJ2-7; D unclear. Germline CDR1 is LNHNV and CDR2 is YYDKDF (reference sequence). The CDR3 loop spans 12 amino acids. Trimming removed 0 bases at V and 9 bases at J, with 9 bases between. The CDR3 protein is CATSRDTERQYF. CDR3 DNA: TGTGCCACCAGCAGAGATACCGAGAGGCAGTACTTC.

The V gene is TRBV6-5, the J gene TRBJ2-7; D is undetermined. This CDR3 region has 13 residues. In germline, CDR1 is MNHEY, CDR2 SVGAGI. The V end lost 0 bases, the J end lost 5 bases, and 8 bases lay between the germline ends. The CDR3, as DNA: TGTGCCAGCAGTTACTCCCACCGGGACGAGCAGTACTTC. As protein: CASSYSHRDEQYF.

The genes are TRBV28 and TRBJ2-5; TRBD1 is a possible D gene (5 bases). Germline V gene data show CDR1 as MDHEN and CDR2 as SYDVKM. CDR3 length: 13 amino acids. V lost 3 bases, J lost 3 bases, and 8 bases lay in between. CDR3 sequence (DNA): TGTGCCAGCAGTTTCGGCAGGGAAGAGACCCAGTACTTC. Translating gives CASSFGREETQYF.

V and J are TRBV18 and TRBJ1-1; 8 nucleotides align to TRBD1. With 3 bases clipped from V and 3 bases from J, the junction kept 6 bases outside the gene matches. The CDR3 is 15 residues long. Germline loops: CDR1 KGHSH, CDR2 LQKENI. This CDR3 is CASSPEDREDTEAFF. In DNA form, the CDR3 reads TGTGCCAGCTCACCGGAGGACAGGGAGGACACTGAAGCTTTCTTT.

The chain couples TRBV5-1 to TRBJ2-7; the match to TRBD2 covers 7 bases. Germline V gives CDR1 SGHRS, CDR2 YFSETQ. The ends lost 0 bases at V and 2 bases at J; junction bases unmatched: 5. The CDR3 covers 15 residues. The DNA for the CDR3 is TGCGCCAGCAGCTTGGTGAGCGGGGAGCCCTACGAGCAGTACTTC. Protein: CASSLVSGEPYEQYF.

V gene TRBV6-5 combines with J gene TRBJ2-7, with 8 bases fitting TRBD1. Trimming cost V 11 bases and J 5 bases; bases outside gene matches: 11. The CDR3 extends over 13 amino acids. CDR1 MNHEY and CDR2 SVGAGI come from the germline V gene. The DNA for the CDR3 is TGTGCCGGGGTGGAAGGACAGGGACACGAGCAGTACTTC. It yields the protein CAGVEGQGHEQYF.

This chain connects TRBV6-5 to TRBJ2-1; 8 bases match TRBD2. This CDR3 has 14 amino acids. Germline loops: CDR1 MNHEY, CDR2 SVGAGI. V shed 9 bases, J shed 5 bases, and the junction held 9 bases outside the gene matches. The CDR3, as DNA: TGTGCCAGTGGATCGGGGGGGCCCCACAATGAGCAGTTCTTC. Its protein is CASGSGGPHNEQFF.

The chain combines TRBV4-1 with TRBJ1-4; 7 bases fit TRBD1. Germline CDR1 is MGHRA and CDR2 is YSYEKL. The CDR3 runs 15 residues. V dropped 2 bases and J dropped 8; count of bases not matched to a gene: 8. The CDR3 is CASSQPPGTVEKLFF. CDR3 sequence (DNA): TGCGCCAGCAGCCAACCCCCGGGGACAGTCGAAAAACTGTTTTTT.